The next 26 T cell receptor beta chains were all read from a single sample in a study of Graves' ophthalmopathy and Graves' hyperthyroidism. Using RNA transcripts, the TCR beta CDR3 regions were amplified. Scientists carried out first-round RT-PCR using HTBI primers and then a second-round multiplex PCR. One entry per CDR3 protein results from TCRdb running MiXCR on the multiplex PCR reads. The profile shows hundreds of thousands of distinct CDR3 sequences, roughly 40% of them singletons. Sequencing used peripheral blood. The receptor source for this set is an adult man with Graves' ophthalmopathy.

Details on this clonotype: A junction end diverges from the germline sequence, so it may reflect a read error. This chain joins TRBV7-2 and TRBJ2-5; 16 bases line up with TRBD2. Germline values: CDR1 SGHTA, CDR2 FQGNSA. CDR3 length equals 15 residues. The CDR3 sequence is CASSQGTSGRGTQYF. The CDR3 nucleotides are TGCGCCAGCAGCCAAGGGACTAGCGGGAGGGGGACCCAGTACTTC.

As regards this clonotype: Since a much larger clone is just one base distant, this may be a read error. The chain uses TRBV25-1 and TRBJ2-5; tentatively, D is TRBD2 (5 bases). CDR1 is MGHDK, CDR2 SYGVNS, per germline. The CDR3 is made up of 14 amino acids. Trimming left V 3 bases short and J 5 bases short, with 13 bases between. The CDR3 region is CASSDSAGDETQYF. CDR3 DNA sequence: TGTGCCAGCAGTGATAGTGCCGGGGATGAGACCCAGTACTTC.

The rearrangement uses TRBV29-1 and TRBJ2-7; unclear D gene. Deletions cut 8 bases from V and 0 bases from J, with 11 bases between. From germline, CDR1 is SQVTM and CDR2 ANQGSEA. This CDR3 is 12 amino acids long. The CDR3 sequence: CSQDRLSYEQYF. In DNA, the CDR3 is TGCAGCCAAGATCGCCTCTCCTACGAGCAGTACTTC.

The rearrangement uses TRBV20-1 and TRBJ1-5; D remains unclear. V was shortened by 4 bases and J by 0 bases, with 7 bases between the two germline ends. CDR1 is DFQATT, CDR2 SNEGSKA, per germline (reference sequence). The CDR3 is made up of 13 amino acids. For the CDR3, the DNA is TGCAGTGCTACGGGGTATAGCAATCAGCCCCAGCATTTT. Protein sequence: CSATGYSNQPQHF.

In this sample, this clonotype turned up a few times. The chain recombines TRBV19 with TRBJ2-7; 9 bases are a match to TRBD1. V lost 5 bases and J lost 2; bases outside the gene matches: 7. This CDR3 region has 15 residues. Germline V CDR1 and CDR2: LNHDA, SQIVND (reference sequence). CDR3 nucleotide sequence: TGTGCCAGTAGTCATGCCGACAGGGGGGCCTACGAGCAGTACTTC. Protein sequence: CASSHADRGAYEQYF. The entire variable domain, with the rest obtained from reference TRBV19 and TRBJ2-7, is as follows: DGGITQSPKYLFRKEGQNVTLSCEQNLNHDAMYWYRQDPGQGLRLIYYSQIVNDFQKGDIAEGYSVSREKKESFPLTVTSAQKNPTAFYLCASSHADRGAYEQYFGPGTRLTVT.

This chain uses TRBV10-3 with TRBJ2-7; D possibly corresponds to TRBD2 (6 bases). Germline lookup yields CDR1 ENHRY and CDR2 SYGVKD. The CDR3 is made up of 15 amino acids. The ends were cut back, 10 bases at V and 6 bases at J, with 25 bases in the middle. CDR3: CATARLGGGLFEQYF. The CDR3, as DNA: TGTGCCACGGCGAGATTGGGGGGAGGACTCTTCGAGCAGTACTTC.

This clonotype was recorded at least ten times. The J gene is TRBJ1-2, the V gene TRBV2, with D unclear. This CDR3 has 14 residues. The germline gives CDR1 SNHLY, CDR2 FYNNEI. Trimming removed 3 bases from V and 8 bases from J, with 16 bases in between. The CDR3 DNA reads as TGTGCCAGCAGTGATAGCGGCGGTGGAAGGGGCTACACCTTC. Amino acids: CASSDSGGGRGYTF.

This clonotype appeared a single time. The chain recombines TRBV9 with TRBJ2-2; D call uncertain. The CDR3 sequence is 14 residues long. The V gene lost 2 bases and the J gene lost 9 bases, with 14 bases spanning the gap. The germline V gene encodes CDR1 SGDLS and CDR2 YYNGEE. CDR3 DNA: TGTGCCAGCAGCGTCACTGACTCTCCCCGGGAGCTGTTTTTT. Translating it yields CASSVTDSPRELFF. The full variable domain, with the rest looked up from reference TRBV9 and TRBJ2-2, is DSGVTQTPKHLITATGQRVTLRCSPRSGDLSVYWYQQSLDQGLQFLIQYYNGEERAKGNILERFSAQQFPDLHSELNLSSLELGDSALYFCASSVTDSPRELFFGEGSRLTVL.

The chain employs TRBV25-1 and TRBJ1-2, with no clear D. Trimming removed 1 base at V and 7 bases at J, with 4 bases between. The CDR3 contains 11 residues. The germline gives CDR1 MGHDK, CDR2 SYGVNS. CDR3 in DNA: TGTGCCAGCAGTGAATGGAGTGGCTACACCTTC. Translation gives CASSEWSGYTF.

This clonotype was detected ten times or more. This chain uses TRBV7-2 with TRBJ1-6; D not certain. The germline V gene has CDR1 SGHTA and CDR2 FQGNSA. The germline V and J ends were trimmed by 2 bases and 6 bases, with 14 bases remaining between them. CDR3 length: 16 amino acids. As DNA, the CDR3 is TGTGCCAGCAGCTTACTCAACAGCAGAACTAATTCACCCCTCCACTTT. The encoded protein is CASSLLNSRTNSPLHF.

This chain joins TRBV7-9 and TRBJ2-7; no clear D gene. The CDR3 runs to 11 residues. In germline, CDR1 is SEHNR, CDR2 FQNEAQ (reference sequence). V lost 6 bases and J 3 bases, leaving 6 bases between the germline ends. The CDR3: CASRGFYEQYF. The DNA of the CDR3 is TGTGCCAGCAGGGGGTTCTACGAGCAGTACTTC.

In its sample, this clonotype was seen a few times. J is TRBJ1-1 and V is TRBV5-4, with D tentatively TRBD1 (5 bases). The CDR3 consists of 14 residues. With 5 bases removed from V and 1 base from J, the gap between germline ends came to 12 bases. CDR1 is SGHNT and CDR2 is YYREEE in the germline V gene (reference sequence). CDR3 region: CASRTDTGNTEAFF. CDR3 DNA: TGTGCCAGCAGGACAGATACAGGGAACACTGAAGCTTTCTTT.

This clonotype appeared a single time. This chain's CDR3 is CASTMTGIRTEAFF. In DNA, the CDR3 is TGTGCCAGCACCATGACAGGGATCCGCACTGAAGCTTTCTTT. This chain uses TRBV25-1 with TRBJ1-1; TRBD1 aligns across 7 bases. Germline lookup yields CDR1 MGHDK and CDR2 SYGVNS. J was trimmed by 4 bases and V by 7 bases; bases with no gene match: 9. The CDR3 is 14 amino acids. Using reference TRBV25-1 and TRBJ1-1 for the parts outside the CDR3, the full variable domain is EADIYQTPRYLVIGTGKKITLECSQTMGHDKMYWYQQDPGMELHLIHYSYGVNSTEKGDLSSESTVSRIRTEHFPLTLESARPSHTSQYLCASTMTGIRTEAFFGQGTRLTVV.

Many counts were recorded for this clonotype. V gene TRBV29-1 combines with J gene TRBJ2-7, with D possibly TRBD1 on 5 matching bases. From germline, CDR1 is SQVTM and CDR2 ANQGSEA. The CDR3 covers 12 residues. Trimming pared 7 bases from V and 2 bases from J, leaving 12 bases between. The CDR3 DNA reads as TGCAGCGCGATGGACACAACCTACGAGCAGTACTTC. Translation: CSAMDTTYEQYF.

The CDR3 DNA reads as TGTGCCAGCAGCGGGACGGGACAGGGAAATGGCTACACCTTC. It specifies CASSGTGQGNGYTF. This sequence joins TRBV7-9 and TRBJ1-2; 9 bases fit TRBD1. J gave up 6 bases and V 5 bases, and 7 bases lay outside the gene matches. CDR1 SEHNR and CDR2 FQNEAQ come from the germline V gene (reference sequence). This CDR3 region has 14 residues.

The chain has TRBV25-1 and TRBJ2-2; TRBD1 or TRBD2 may be the D gene (5 bases each). V was pared by 11 bases and J by 2 bases, with 15 bases between. The CDR3 sequence is 14 residues long. The V gene's germline CDR1 is MGHDK and CDR2 SYGVNS. CDR3 amino acids: CAWKKGTNTGELFF. As DNA, the CDR3 is TGTGCCTGGAAAAAAGGGACCAACACCGGGGAGCTGTTTTTT.

V usage is TRBV12-3 or TRBV12-4 and J usage is TRBJ2-5, with D unclear. V lost 2 bases and J 4 bases, leaving 11 bases between the germline ends. CDR3 length: 14 amino acids. Here the CDR3 DNA reads TGTGCCAGCAGTTTATCCAGGAAGCGAGAGACCCAGTACTTC. Translated: CASSLSRKRETQYF.

Regarding this clonotype: This could be a read error, since a much larger clone is one nucleotide away. This CDR3 is CACSVQERRYEQYF. The DNA of the CDR3 is TGTGCCTGCAGTGTCCAGGAACGTCGGTACGAGCAGTACTTC. The rearrangement uses TRBV2 and TRBJ2-7; unclear D gene. Per the germline V gene, CDR1 is SNHLY and CDR2 is FYNNEI. This CDR3 spans 14 amino acids.

Only one count was recorded for this clonotype. This may be a read error: a much more frequent sequence differs by one nucleotide. The final CDR3 position lacks the conserved phenylalanine or tryptophan, pointing to a likely read error. The J gene is TRBJ1-1, the V gene TRBV7-9; 9 nucleotides agree with TRBD1. J was trimmed by 6 bases and V by 3 bases; bases with no gene match: 8. CDR1 is SEHNR and CDR2 is FQNEAQ in the germline V gene (reference sequence). The CDR3 loop spans 15 amino acids. CDR3 in amino acids: CASSLSGTGFPEAFL. For the CDR3, the DNA is TGTGCCAGCAGCTTGTCGGGGACAGGGTTCCCTGAAGCTTTCCTT.

This chain links TRBV14 with TRBJ1-1; D not resolved. Germline-derived CDR1 and CDR2 are SGHDN and FVKESK. The CDR3 spans 13 residues. V shed 2 bases and J shed 1 base, with 5 bases lying between them. The CDR3 is CASSQLQNTEAFF. The CDR3 DNA is TGTGCCAGCAGCCAATTGCAGAACACTGAAGCTTTCTTT.

A word on this clonotype: A much larger clone is a single base away; this may be a read error. In this CDR3 the conserved last residue, phenylalanine or tryptophan, is missing, so a read error is likely. The chain uses TRBV15 and TRBJ2-7, with D possibly matching TRBD1 (6 bases). The CDR3 runs to 15 residues. Germline V CDR1 and CDR2: LNHNV, YYDKDF (reference sequence). V was shortened by 0 bases and J by 5 bases, with 14 bases between the two germline ends. CDR3 sequence reads: CATSRDNEGVNEQYS. CDR3 coding DNA: TGTGCCACCAGCAGAGATAATGAGGGGGTCAACGAGCAGTACTCC.

This clonotype was observed many times. V is TRBV5-1 and J is TRBJ1-6; D is perhaps TRBD1 (6 bases). The germline gives CDR1 SGHRS, CDR2 YFSETQ. This CDR3 comprises 16 residues. Trimming pared 4 bases from V and 5 bases from J, leaving 16 bases between. CDR3 DNA: TGCGCCAGCAGCCTGGGGTCGGGACAAGATAATTCACCCCTCCACTTT. This gives the protein CASSLGSGQDNSPLHF.

This sequence joins TRBV7-9 and TRBJ1-4; no clear D gene. This CDR3 region has 17 residues. CDR1 is SEHNR and CDR2 is FQNEAQ in the germline V gene (reference sequence). Trimming took off 1 base at V and 0 bases at J, with 12 bases between the two ends. DNA of the CDR3: TGTGCCAGCAGCTTAGTGGCAGATCGCGCAACTAATGAAAAACTGTTTTTT. Its protein product is CASSLVADRATNEKLFF. Full variable domain (remainder filled in from reference TRBV7-9 and TRBJ1-4): DTGVSQNPRHKITKRGQNVTFRCDPISEHNRLYWYRQTLGQGPEFLTYFQNEAQLEKSRLLSDRFSAERPKGSFSTLEIQRTEQGDSAMYLCASSLVADRATNEKLFFGSGTQLSVL.

The gene calls are TRBV7-2 and TRBJ2-7; D is unclear. Germline V gene sequence: CDR1 SGHTA, CDR2 FQGNSA. V shed 1 base and J shed 6 bases, with 13 bases lying between them. The CDR3 covers 14 residues. CDR3 protein: CASSLDLHVSEQYF. The CDR3 nucleotides read TGTGCCAGCAGCTTAGACCTACACGTATCCGAGCAGTACTTC.

Worth noting for this clonotype: This sequence may be a read error, since a much larger clone differs from it by one base. CDR3 nucleotides: TGTGCCAGCGCTGAGGAGAACACCGGGGAGCTGTTTTTT. Amino acids: CASAEENTGELFF. The chain links TRBV25-1 to TRBJ2-2, with unresolved D. Germline-derived CDR1 and CDR2 are MGHDK and SYGVNS. The germline V and J ends were trimmed by 8 bases and 1 base, with 8 bases remaining between them. The CDR3 consists of 13 residues.

The J gene is TRBJ2-7, the V gene TRBV11-1; a possible D gene is TRBD2 (6 bases). Germline CDR1 reads SGHAT; CDR2 reads FQDESV (reference sequence). V was clipped by 11 bases and J by 2 bases, with 16 bases between them. The CDR3 sequence is 13 residues long. This CDR3 reads CAWRDGKTYEQYF. For the CDR3, the DNA is TGTGCCTGGAGGGACGGAAAAACCTACGAGCAGTACTTC. Full variable domain (outside the CDR3, taken from reference TRBV11-1 and TRBJ2-7): EAEVAQSPRYKITEKSQAVAFWCDPISGHATLYWYRQILGQGPELLVQFQDESVVDDSQLPKDRFSAERLKGVDSTLKIQPAELGDSAMYLCAWRDGKTYEQYFGPGTRLTVT.